This T cell receptor beta chain was identified in a study of T-cell reconstitution after alpha-beta-depleted transplantation in children. The TCRbeta library incorporated unique molecular identifiers. MiXCR, applied by TCRdb to the PCR reads, yields one record per CDR3 protein. The sample comprises roughly 500,000 distinct CDR3 sequences, about 17% of which are singletons, and approximately 3% rests with the top ten. CDR1 and CDR2 from the germline V gene are DFQATT and SNEGSKA (reference sequence). This CDR3 has 13 amino acids. The germline V and J ends were trimmed by 6 bases and 8 bases, with 18 bases remaining between them.

The sequencing used PBMCs from the stem cell graft donor, collected from the stem cell graft. The chain joins TRBV20-1 to TRBJ2-3; D possibly matches TRBD1 or TRBD2 (5 bases each). This sequence originates from a human donor who donated a stem cell graft to a child with acute lymphoblastic leukemia. CDR3 nucleotide sequence: TGCAGTGCGCGAATTCGGCCAGGGAGTACGCAGTATTTT. Translation: CSARIRPGSTQYF.